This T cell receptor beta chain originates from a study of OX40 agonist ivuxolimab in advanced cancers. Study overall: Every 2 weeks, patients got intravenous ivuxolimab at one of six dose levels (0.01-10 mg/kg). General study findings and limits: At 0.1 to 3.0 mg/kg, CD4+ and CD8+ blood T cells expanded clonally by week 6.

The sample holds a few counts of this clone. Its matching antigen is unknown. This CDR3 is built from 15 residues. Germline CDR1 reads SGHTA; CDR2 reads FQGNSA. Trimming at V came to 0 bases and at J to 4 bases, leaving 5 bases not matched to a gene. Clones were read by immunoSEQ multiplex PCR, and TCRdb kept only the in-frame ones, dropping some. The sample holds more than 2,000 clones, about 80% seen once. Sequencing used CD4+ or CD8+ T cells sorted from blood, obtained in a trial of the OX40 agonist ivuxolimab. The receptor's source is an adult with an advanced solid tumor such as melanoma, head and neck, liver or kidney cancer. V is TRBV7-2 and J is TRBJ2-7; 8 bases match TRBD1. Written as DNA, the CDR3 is TGTGCCAGCAGCTTAGCGGGGACAGGCTGGTACGAGCAGTACTTC. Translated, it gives CASSLAGTGWYEQYF.